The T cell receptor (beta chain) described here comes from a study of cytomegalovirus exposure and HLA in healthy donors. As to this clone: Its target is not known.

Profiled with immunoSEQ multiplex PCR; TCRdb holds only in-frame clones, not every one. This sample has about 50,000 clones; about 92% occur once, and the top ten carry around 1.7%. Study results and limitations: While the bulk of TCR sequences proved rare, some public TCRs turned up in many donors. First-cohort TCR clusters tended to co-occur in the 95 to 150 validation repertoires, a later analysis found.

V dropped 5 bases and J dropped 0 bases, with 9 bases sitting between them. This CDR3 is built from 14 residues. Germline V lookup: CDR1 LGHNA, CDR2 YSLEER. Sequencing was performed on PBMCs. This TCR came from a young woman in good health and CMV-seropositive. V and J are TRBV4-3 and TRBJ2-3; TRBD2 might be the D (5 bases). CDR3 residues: CASSAGLSTDTQYF. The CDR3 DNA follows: TGCGCCAGCAGCGCGGGCCTTAGCACAGATACGCAGTATTTT.